This T cell receptor beta chain was recovered during a study of response to subunit inactivated influenza vaccine. Germline V gene sequence: CDR1 SQVTM, CDR2 ANQGSEA. The CDR3 totals 14 residues. V gave up 6 bases and J gave up 0 bases, with 14 bases separating them. A word on this clonotype: Its antigen is not known.

Whole-study findings and limits: Researchers suggested that each seasonal influenza vaccination recruits few new T cells.

TCRdb reprocessed the RT-PCR reads with MiXCR, giving one entry per CDR3 protein. The top ten clones hold more than 8.5% of a sample with roughly 760,000 distinct CDR3 sequences, around 20% of them seen once. The TCR comes from a man aged 50-59 years who received an inactivated influenza vaccine. Sequencing used PBMCs from blood, obtained 4 to 6 days after vaccination. The genes are TRBV29-1 and TRBJ1-2; D not resolved. The CDR3: CSVTTQVPNYGYTF. CDR3 nucleotides: TGCAGCGTAACCACCCAGGTTCCTAACTATGGCTACACCTTC. Based on the CDR3 plus reference TRBV29-1 and TRBJ1-2, the full variable domain is SAVISQKPSRDICQRGTSLTIQCQVDSQVTMMFWYRQQPGQSLTLIATANQGSEATYESGFVIDKFPISRPNLTFSTLTVSNMSPEDSSIYLCSVTTQVPNYGYTFGSGTRLTVV.